A single sample is the source of the 23 T cell receptor beta chains below, sequenced in a study of T cell responses to AZD1222 COVID-19 vaccine. Clones were read by immunoSEQ multiplex PCR, and TCRdb kept only the in-frame ones, dropping some. Among under 200,000 clones listed, 88% were seen once. The sample here was peripheral blood, taken on day 0 of AZD1222 vaccination. These receptors all stem from an adult in good health.

The gene calls are TRBV28 and TRBJ1-5; the match to TRBD1 covers 9 bases. V gave up 7 bases and J gave up 7 bases; unmatched junction bases: 8. This CDR3 comprises 14 residues. Germline V lookup: CDR1 MDHEN, CDR2 SYDVKM. CDR3 loop: CASTNRGLRQPQHF. The CDR3 nucleotides read TGTGCCAGCACCAACAGGGGGCTGAGACAGCCCCAGCATTTT. The entire variable domain, with the rest obtained from reference TRBV28 and TRBJ1-5, is as follows: DVKVTQSSRYLVKRTGEKVFLECVQDMDHENMFWYRQDPGLGLRLIYFSYDVKMKEKGDIPEGYSVSREKKERFSLILESASTNQTSMYLCASTNRGLRQPQHFGDGTRLSIL.

The chain employs TRBV5-1 and TRBJ2-1; TRBD2 matches 12 bases. Germline values: CDR1 SGHRS, CDR2 YFSETQ. The CDR3 covers 15 residues. V lost 4 bases to trimming and J lost 6 bases; unmatched junction nucleotides: 5. The CDR3 DNA is TGCGCCAGCAGCATGGGACTAGCGGGCATCAATGAGCAGTTCTTC. As protein: CASSMGLAGINEQFF.

The chain joins TRBV4-1 to TRBJ2-7; D is possibly TRBD1 or TRBD2 (6 bases each). Germline values: CDR1 MGHRA, CDR2 YSYEKL. V lost 0 bases, J lost 4 bases, and 13 bases lay in between. The CDR3 spans 15 residues. This CDR3 is CASSQDRGGFYEQYF. CDR3 sequence (DNA): TGCGCCAGCAGCCAAGACAGGGGAGGTTTTTACGAGCAGTACTTC.

The chain couples TRBV7-2 to TRBJ1-1; TRBD1 agrees at 7 bases. Losses at the gene ends were 5 bases for V and 9 bases for J; bases not matched to a gene: 9. This CDR3 is built from 13 residues. Germline values: CDR1 SGHTA, CDR2 FQGNSA. The DNA of the CDR3 is TGTGCCAGCAGCACCACAGGGGAGACTAAAGCTTTCTTT. Translating it yields CASSTTGETKAFF.

The chain couples TRBV27 to TRBJ2-2; D is perhaps TRBD2 (6 bases). Trimming stripped 7 bases from V and 7 bases from J, with 16 bases between. The CDR3 contains 14 residues. The germline gives CDR1 MNHEY, CDR2 SMNVEV (reference sequence). This CDR3 is CASTTFGGHGELFF. In DNA, the CDR3 is TGTGCCAGCACCACCTTCGGAGGGCACGGGGAGCTGTTTTTT.

The chain has TRBV5-1 and TRBJ2-3; 13 bases agree with TRBD2. After removal of 3 bases from V and 3 bases from J, the junction contained 7 bases not matched to a gene. Germline-derived CDR1 and CDR2 are SGHRS and YFSETQ. The CDR3 is 17 residues long. The CDR3 nucleotides are TGCGCCAGCAGCTCTATTCCGGGACTAGCGGGGACAGATACGCAGTATTTT. It translates to CASSSIPGLAGTDTQYF.

The chain is built from TRBV19 and TRBJ1-2; TRBD1 matches at 9 bases. Trimming cost V 4 bases and J 4 bases; bases outside gene matches: 10. The CDR3 loop spans 16 amino acids. Germline V gives CDR1 LNHDA, CDR2 SQIVND (reference sequence). The CDR3, as DNA: TGTGCCAGTAGTACACCACCGGGACAGGGTCGCTATGGCTACACCTTC. It specifies CASSTPPGQGRYGYTF.

V gene TRBV28 combines with J gene TRBJ2-3, with unresolved D. Germline loops: CDR1 MDHEN, CDR2 SYDVKM. The CDR3 has 13 residues. Between the trimmed V and J ends, which lost 2 bases and 2 bases, there was a span of 5 bases. As DNA, the CDR3 is TGTGCCAGCAGTTTAGACAACACAGATACGCAGTATTTT. Its translation: CASSLDNTDTQYF.

This clone was seen more than once but under ten times. The chain uses TRBV14 and TRBJ1-2, with 10 bases lining up with TRBD1. Trimming removed 1 base from V and 2 bases from J; junction bases left unmatched: 4. This CDR3 is 16 amino acids long. Germline CDR1 reads SGHDN; CDR2 reads FVKESK. The CDR3 here is CASSQVGQGNNYGYTF. Here the CDR3 DNA reads TGTGCCAGCAGCCAAGTGGGACAGGGGAACAACTATGGCTACACCTTC.

The chain couples TRBV11-2 to TRBJ1-2; unclear D gene. The CDR3 sequence is 15 residues long. Deletions cut 6 bases from V and 4 bases from J, with 18 bases between. Germline CDR1 reads SGHAT; CDR2 reads FQNNGV. The CDR3 loop reads CASSLSDGSFYGYTF. The CDR3 DNA follows: TGTGCCAGCAGTTTAAGTGACGGGTCCTTCTATGGCTACACCTTC.

A note on this clone: A read error may account for a junction end that differs from germline. This chain connects TRBV19 to TRBJ2-3; tentative D call: TRBD2 (5 bases). Germline assignment: CDR1 LNHDA and CDR2 SQIVND (reference sequence). This CDR3 contains 14 residues. CDR3 nucleotide sequence: TGTGCCAGTAGTATAAGTGGGAGCACGGATACGCAGTATTTT. It is translated as CASSISGSTDTQYF.

The V and J genes are TRBV7-9 and TRBJ1-2; D is possibly TRBD1 (5 bases). The CDR3 is made up of 14 amino acids. The germline CDR1 and CDR2 sequences are SEHNR and FQNEAQ (reference sequence). V was pared by 1 base and J by 3 bases, with 9 bases between. Here the CDR3 DNA reads TGTGCCAGCAGCTTAGAAAGCAGGGACTATGGCTACACCTTC. This sequence encodes CASSLESRDYGYTF.

This chain joins TRBV18 and TRBJ2-7, with a weak D call TRBD1 (6 bases). Trimming stripped 3 bases from V and 3 bases from J, with 18 bases between. The germline V gene encodes CDR1 KGHSH and CDR2 LQKENI. The CDR3 covers 16 residues. DNA for the CDR3: TGTGCCAGCTCACCCAGAGCCGAGACGGGACACTACGAGCAGTACTTC. Residues: CASSPRAETGHYEQYF. Complete variable domain (other parts from reference TRBV18 and TRBJ2-7): NAGVMQNPRHLVRRRGQEARLRCSPMKGHSHVYWYRQLPEEGLKFMVYLQKENIIDESGMPKERFSAEFPKEGPSILRIQQVVRGDSAAYFCASSPRAETGHYEQYFGPGTRLTVT.

This clone appeared a few times. J is TRBJ2-7 and V is TRBV5-1; 7 positions agree with TRBD1. The V gene's germline CDR1 is SGHRS and CDR2 YFSETQ. V was clipped by 4 bases and J by 5 bases; unmatched bases: 12. The CDR3 is 15 amino acids. The chain's CDR3 is CASSKTGTEFDEQYF. The CDR3 DNA sequence: TGCGCCAGCAGCAAGACCGGGACAGAATTTGACGAGCAGTACTTC.

The V and J genes are TRBV5-8 and TRBJ2-7; 7 nucleotides line up with TRBD1. Germline lookup yields CDR1 SGHTS and CDR2 YDEGEE. The CDR3 runs to 14 residues. The V and J ends lost 0 bases and 5 bases, in that order; junction bases with no gene match: 5. The CDR3 sequence is CASSLGGQYDEQYF. The CDR3 DNA is TGTGCCAGCAGCTTGGGGGGACAGTACGACGAGCAGTACTTC.

The genes are TRBV15 and TRBJ1-5; TRBD1 is a possible D gene (6 bases). V lost 3 bases and J 5 bases, leaving 20 bases between the germline ends. The CDR3 is 17 amino acids. CDR1 LNHNV and CDR2 YYDKDF come from the germline V gene (reference sequence). The CDR3, as DNA: TGTGCCACCAGCAGTTCTACAGGGCGAGGGGAGGATCAGCCCCAGCATTTT. Translating it yields CATSSSTGRGEDQPQHF.

This rearrangement joins TRBV20-1 to TRBJ1-5; TRBD1 aligns across 7 bases. Per the germline V gene, CDR1 is DFQATT and CDR2 is SNEGSKA (reference sequence). This CDR3 comprises 13 residues. Trimming at V came to 7 bases and at J to 7 bases, leaving 10 bases not matched to a gene. The CDR3 sequence: CSGSEGAGQPQHF. CDR3 nucleotides: TGCAGTGGTAGTGAGGGGGCCGGACAGCCCCAGCATTTT.

This clone was recorded only once. The CDR3 sequence: CASSKNPKGNTEAFF. As DNA, the CDR3 is TGTGCCAGCAGCAAAAACCCGAAGGGGAACACTGAAGCTTTCTTT. The chain is built from TRBV11-1 and TRBJ1-1; the D is unclear. Germline V gene data show CDR1 as SGHAT and CDR2 as FQDESV (reference sequence). V was clipped by 5 bases and J by 1 base, with 14 bases between them. There are 15 residues in the CDR3.

The chain combines TRBV30 with TRBJ2-1; a possible D gene is TRBD1 (7 bases). V lost 5 bases and J lost 9, with 29 bases in between. The CDR3 runs to 17 residues. Germline V gives CDR1 GTSNPN, CDR2 SVGIG (reference sequence). CDR3 nucleotides: TGTGCCTGGGTTTTCAGGGGGGCCCCAATGGGCTTCGGTGAGCAGTTCTTC. Protein product: CAWVFRGAPMGFGEQFF.

The chain is built from TRBV5-6 and TRBJ1-2, with D unclear. Per germline, CDR1 SGHDT and CDR2 YYEEEE. Trimming pared 0 bases from V and 8 bases from J, leaving 11 bases between. This CDR3 has 13 amino acids. In nucleotides, the CDR3 is TGTGCCAGCAGCTTGGGGGTTTCTCGGGGCTACACCTTC. It translates to CASSLGVSRGYTF.

The chain carries TRBV4-2 and TRBJ1-5, with D hard to call. CDR3 length: 15 amino acids. Germline lookup yields CDR1 LGHNA and CDR2 YNFKEQ. V was pared by 1 base and J by 2 bases, with 9 bases between. The CDR3: CASSQVVAGNQPQHF. The CDR3 region has the DNA TGTGCCAGCAGCCAAGTTGTGGCAGGCAATCAGCCCCAGCATTTT.

The genes are TRBV6-5 and TRBJ2-7; 7 bases agree with TRBD2. V gave up 4 bases and J gave up 1 base; unmatched junction bases: 10. The CDR3 runs to 16 residues. Looked up from germline, CDR1 is MNHEY and CDR2 is SVGAGI. The CDR3 DNA sequence: TGTGCCAGCAGTTCCTCTTTCGCTAGCGGTTCCTACGAGCAGTACTTC. Amino acids: CASSSSFASGSYEQYF.

This chain links TRBV7-9 with TRBJ1-4; D might be TRBD1 (5 bases). Germline values: CDR1 SEHNR, CDR2 FQNEAQ (reference sequence). The CDR3 runs 17 residues. The V end was cut by 5 bases, the J end by 7 bases, with 23 bases between. This CDR3 reads CASSPSSGDGVFEKLFF. The CDR3 DNA reads TGTGCCAGCAGCCCCTCTTCGGGGGACGGGGTTTTTGAAAAACTGTTTTTT.